This is a list of T cell receptor beta chains from one sample in a study of blood T cells in healthy people across ages. TCRdb fed the 5' RACE reads into MiXCR, producing one record per CDR3 protein. Of more than 800,000 distinct CDR3 sequences detected, 29% appear once; the ten largest clones hold roughly a sixth. Sequencing was carried out using blood. The receptors originated from a woman older than 75 in good health. Each CDR3 is given with its conserved first and last residue. D genes are given only for firm matches. Clone size is stated in some rows and not others, as once, few, many or a class when expanded.

clone_size	j_call	d_call	v_call	cdr3_aa	cdr3_nt
-	TRBJ2-1	TRBD2	TRBV5-1	CASSFGLAGAGAYNEQFF	TGCGCCAGCAGCTTTGGACTAGCGGGAGCGGGCGCATACAATGAGCAGTTCTTC
many	TRBJ1-2	-	TRBV7-2	CASSRDGANYGYTF	TGTGCCAGCAGCAGGGACGGGGCTAACTATGGCTACACCTTC
-	TRBJ1-5	-	TRBV7-2	CASRTGTLANQPQHF	TGTGCCAGTCGAACCGGGACACTTGCCAATCAGCCCCAGCATTTT
few	TRBJ2-1	TRBD2	TRBV11-3	CASSNSGGSSYNEQFF	TGTGCCAGCAGCAATAGCGGGGGGAGCTCCTACAATGAGCAGTTCTTC
many	TRBJ2-1	-	TRBV27	CASSPGNYNEQFF	TGTGCCAGCAGCCCAGGGAATTACAATGAGCAGTTCTTC
-	TRBJ2-7	TRBD1	TRBV6-5	CASSSSGGTPYEQYF	TGTGCCAGCAGTTCCTCAGGGGGCACACCCTACGAGCAGTACTTC
many	TRBJ2-1	TRBD1	TRBV19	CASSDRGQGKGNEQFF	TGTGCCAGTAGTGACCGTGGACAGGGGAAGGGCAATGAGCAGTTCTTC
many	TRBJ2-7	TRBD1	TRBV14	CASSLPGQFYEQYF	TGTGCCAGCAGCCTTCCGGGACAGTTCTACGAGCAGTACTTC
-	TRBJ1-2	-	TRBV19	CARSIGLYYGYTF	TGTGCCAGGAGTATTGGACTCTACTATGGCTACACCTTC
-	TRBJ1-2	-	TRBV6-2/TRBV6-3	CASSSGRGYTF	TGTGCCAGCAGTTCAGGACGGGGCTACACCTTC